This T cell receptor (beta chain) emerged from a study of PD-1 blockade in classical Hodgkin lymphoma. The data were produced by immunoSEQ multiplex PCR, yet TCRdb's version contains in-frame clones alone and is incomplete. The table lists tens of thousands of clones, about two thirds of them singletons, with roughly 2.6% in the top ten. From germline, CDR1 is SNHLY and CDR2 FYNNEI. The CDR3 extends over 13 amino acids. V lost 11 bases to trimming and J lost 7 bases, with 15 bases between them. The time point here: cycle 4 day 1 (C4D1), after five to seven weeks of nivolumab. Each and every patient relapsed after autologous stem cell transplantation, and patients got differing brentuximab vedotin exposure.

The receptor was derived from a human donor with classical Hodgkin lymphoma. The starting material was peripheral blood mononuclear cells (PBMCs), obtained before the fourth cycle of nivolumab. The chain is built from TRBV2 and TRBJ1-6; D might be TRBD1 (6 bases). CDR3 amino acids: CAAHREGNSPLHF. In DNA form, the CDR3 reads TGTGCCGCCCACAGGGAAGGGAATTCACCCCTCCACTTT. The variable domain in full, completed from reference TRBV2 and TRBJ1-6, reads EPEVTQTPSHQVTQMGQEVILRCVPISNHLYFYWYRQILGQKVEFLVSFYNNEISEKSEIFDDQFSVERPDGSNFTLKIRSTKLEDSAMYFCAAHREGNSPLHFGNGTRLTVT.